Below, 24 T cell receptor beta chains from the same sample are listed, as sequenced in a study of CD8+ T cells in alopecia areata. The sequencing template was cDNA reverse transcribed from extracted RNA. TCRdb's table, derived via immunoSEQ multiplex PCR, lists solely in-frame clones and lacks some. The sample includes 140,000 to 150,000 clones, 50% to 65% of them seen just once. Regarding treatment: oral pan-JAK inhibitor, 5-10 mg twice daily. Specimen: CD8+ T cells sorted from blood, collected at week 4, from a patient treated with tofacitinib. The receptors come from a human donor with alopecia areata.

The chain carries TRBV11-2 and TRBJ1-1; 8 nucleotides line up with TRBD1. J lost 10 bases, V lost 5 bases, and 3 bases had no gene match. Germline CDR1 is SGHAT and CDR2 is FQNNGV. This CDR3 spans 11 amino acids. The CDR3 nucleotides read TGTGCCAGCAGCCTTGGGACAGGAGCTTTCTTT. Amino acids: CASSLGTGAFF.

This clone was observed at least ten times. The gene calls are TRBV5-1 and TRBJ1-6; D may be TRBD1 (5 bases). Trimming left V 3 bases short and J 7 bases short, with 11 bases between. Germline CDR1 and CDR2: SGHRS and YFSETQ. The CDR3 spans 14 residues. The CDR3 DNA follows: TGCGCCAGCAGCTCCGGGACCGAAAATTCACCCCTCCACTTT. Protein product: CASSSGTENSPLHF.

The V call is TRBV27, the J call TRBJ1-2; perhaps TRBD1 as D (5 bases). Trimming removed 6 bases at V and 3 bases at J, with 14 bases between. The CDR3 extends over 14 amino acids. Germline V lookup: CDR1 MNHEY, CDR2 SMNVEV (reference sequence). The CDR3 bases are TGTGCCAGCAGCCCCAGGGAAGCTCACTATGGCTACACCTTC. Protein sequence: CASSPREAHYGYTF.

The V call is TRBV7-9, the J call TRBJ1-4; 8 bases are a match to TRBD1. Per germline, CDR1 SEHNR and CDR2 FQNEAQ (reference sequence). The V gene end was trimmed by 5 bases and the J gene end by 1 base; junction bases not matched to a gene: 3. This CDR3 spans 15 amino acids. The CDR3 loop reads CASSPDRETNEKLFF. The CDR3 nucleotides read TGTGCCAGCAGCCCGGACAGGGAAACTAATGAAAAACTGTTTTTT.

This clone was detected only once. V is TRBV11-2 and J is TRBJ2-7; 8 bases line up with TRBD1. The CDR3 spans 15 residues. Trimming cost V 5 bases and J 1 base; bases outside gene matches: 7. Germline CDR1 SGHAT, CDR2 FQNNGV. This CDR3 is CASSRDRSKSYEQYF. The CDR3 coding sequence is TGTGCCAGCAGCAGGGACAGGAGCAAATCCTACGAGCAGTACTTC.

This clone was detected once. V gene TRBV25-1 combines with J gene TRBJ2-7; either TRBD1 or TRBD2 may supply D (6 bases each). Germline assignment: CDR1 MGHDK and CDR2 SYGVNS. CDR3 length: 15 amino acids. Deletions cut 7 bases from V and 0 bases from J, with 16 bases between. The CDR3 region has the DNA TGTGCCAGCACCCCGGGGGCAGCGAGCTCCTACGAGCAGTACTTC. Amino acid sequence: CASTPGAASSYEQYF.

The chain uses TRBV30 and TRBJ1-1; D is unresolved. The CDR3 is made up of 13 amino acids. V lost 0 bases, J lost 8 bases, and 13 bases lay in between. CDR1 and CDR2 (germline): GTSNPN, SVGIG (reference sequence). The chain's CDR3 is CAWSVGRLLEAFF. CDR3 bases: TGTGCCTGGAGTGTAGGCAGACTACTGGAAGCTTTCTTT.

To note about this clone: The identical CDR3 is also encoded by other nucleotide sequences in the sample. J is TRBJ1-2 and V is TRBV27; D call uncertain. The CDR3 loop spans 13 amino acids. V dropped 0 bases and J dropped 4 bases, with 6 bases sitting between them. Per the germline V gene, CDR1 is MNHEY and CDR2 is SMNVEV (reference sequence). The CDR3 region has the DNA TGTGCCAGCAGTTTATCCGGGAGCTATGGCTACACCTTC. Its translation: CASSLSGSYGYTF.

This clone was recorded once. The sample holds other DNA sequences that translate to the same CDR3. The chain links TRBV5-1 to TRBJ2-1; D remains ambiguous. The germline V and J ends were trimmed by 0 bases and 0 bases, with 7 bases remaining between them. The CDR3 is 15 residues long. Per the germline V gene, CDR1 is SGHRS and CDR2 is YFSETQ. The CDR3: CASSLGQSSYNEQFF. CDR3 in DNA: TGCGCCAGCAGCTTGGGGCAGAGCTCCTACAATGAGCAGTTCTTC.

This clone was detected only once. The CDR3 spells CASSFRGSSLYNEQFF. In DNA, the CDR3 is TGTGCCAGCAGTTTTCGAGGCAGCTCCCTGTACAATGAGCAGTTCTTC. The gene calls are TRBV27 and TRBJ2-1, with D uncertain. CDR1 MNHEY and CDR2 SMNVEV come from the germline V gene (reference sequence). V was shortened by 3 bases and J by 4 bases, with 16 bases between the two germline ends. This CDR3 contains 16 residues.

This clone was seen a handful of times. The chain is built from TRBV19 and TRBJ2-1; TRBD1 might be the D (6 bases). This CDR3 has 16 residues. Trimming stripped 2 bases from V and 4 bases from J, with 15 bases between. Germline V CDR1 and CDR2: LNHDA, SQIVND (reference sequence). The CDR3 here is CASSILGQTSYNEQFF. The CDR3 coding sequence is TGTGCCAGTAGTATATTAGGACAGACCTCTTACAATGAGCAGTTCTTC.

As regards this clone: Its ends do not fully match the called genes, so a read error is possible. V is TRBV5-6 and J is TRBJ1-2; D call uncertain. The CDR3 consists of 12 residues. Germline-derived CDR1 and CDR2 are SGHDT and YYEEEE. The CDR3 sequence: CASSLETFQLFF. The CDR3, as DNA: TGTGCCAGCAGCTTGGAAACATTCCAACTCTTCTTC.

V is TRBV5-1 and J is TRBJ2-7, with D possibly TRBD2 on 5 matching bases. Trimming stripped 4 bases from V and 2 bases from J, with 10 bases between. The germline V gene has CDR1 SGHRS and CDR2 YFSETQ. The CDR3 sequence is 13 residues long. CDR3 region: CASSLEGTYEQYF. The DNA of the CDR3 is TGCGCCAGCAGCCTTGAGGGAACCTACGAGCAGTACTTC.

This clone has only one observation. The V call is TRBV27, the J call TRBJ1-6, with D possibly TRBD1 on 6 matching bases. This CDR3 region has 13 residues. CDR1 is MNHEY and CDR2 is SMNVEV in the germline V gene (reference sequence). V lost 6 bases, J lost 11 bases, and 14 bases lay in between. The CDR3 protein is CASRLGTSAPLHF. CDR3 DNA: TGTGCCAGCAGGCTCGGGACATCCGCACCCCTCCACTTT.

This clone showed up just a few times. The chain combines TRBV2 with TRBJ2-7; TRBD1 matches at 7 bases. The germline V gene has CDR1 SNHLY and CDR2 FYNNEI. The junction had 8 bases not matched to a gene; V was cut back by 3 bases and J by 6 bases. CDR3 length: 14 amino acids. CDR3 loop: CASSEGTEYVEQYF. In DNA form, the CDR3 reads TGTGCCAGCAGTGAGGGGACAGAGTATGTCGAGCAGTACTTC. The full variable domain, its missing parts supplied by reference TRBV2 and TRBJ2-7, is EPEVTQTPSHQVTQMGQEVILRCVPISNHLYFYWYRQILGQKVEFLVSFYNNEISEKSEIFDDQFSVERPDGSNFTLKIRSTKLEDSAMYFCASSEGTEYVEQYFGPGTRLTVT.

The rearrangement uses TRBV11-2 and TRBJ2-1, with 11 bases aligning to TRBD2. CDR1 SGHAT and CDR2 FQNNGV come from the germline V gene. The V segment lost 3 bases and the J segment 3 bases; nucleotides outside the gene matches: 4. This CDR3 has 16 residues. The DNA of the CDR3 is TGTGCCAGCAGCTTGTTAGCGGGGGGGCACTACAATGAGCAGTTCTTC. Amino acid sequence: CASSLLAGGHYNEQFF. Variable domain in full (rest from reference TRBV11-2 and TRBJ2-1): EAGVAQSPRYKIIEKRQSVAFWCNPISGHATLYWYQQILGQGPKLLIQFQNNGVVDDSQLPKDRFSAERLKGVDSTLKIQPAKLEDSAVYLCASSLLAGGHYNEQFFGPGTRLTVL.

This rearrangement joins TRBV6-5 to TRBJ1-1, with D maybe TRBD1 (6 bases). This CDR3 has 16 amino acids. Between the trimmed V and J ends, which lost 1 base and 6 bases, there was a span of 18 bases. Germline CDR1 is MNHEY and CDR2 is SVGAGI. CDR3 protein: CASSYWSQGPRAEAFF. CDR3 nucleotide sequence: TGTGCCAGCAGTTACTGGTCGCAGGGGCCTCGGGCTGAAGCTTTCTTT.

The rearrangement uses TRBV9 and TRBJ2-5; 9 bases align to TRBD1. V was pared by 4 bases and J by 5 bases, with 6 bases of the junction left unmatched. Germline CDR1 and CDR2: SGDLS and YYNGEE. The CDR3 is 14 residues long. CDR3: CASSTRQGVETQYF. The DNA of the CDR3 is TGTGCCAGCAGCACCCGACAGGGGGTCGAGACCCAGTACTTC.

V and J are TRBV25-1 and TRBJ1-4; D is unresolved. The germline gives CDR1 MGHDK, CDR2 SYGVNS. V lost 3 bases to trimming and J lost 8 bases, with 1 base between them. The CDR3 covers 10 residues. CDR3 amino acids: CASSDEKLFF. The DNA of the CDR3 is TGTGCCAGCAGTGACGAAAAACTGTTTTTT.

This chain's CDR3 is CASQGAGETQYF. In nucleotides, the CDR3 is TGTGCCTCCCAGGGGGCGGGAGAGACCCAGTACTTC. The chain recombines TRBV30 with TRBJ2-5; 8 bases are shared with TRBD1. J lost 4 bases, V lost 7 bases, and 5 bases had no gene match. Germline CDR1 GTSNPN, CDR2 SVGIG (reference sequence). The CDR3 is 12 amino acids.

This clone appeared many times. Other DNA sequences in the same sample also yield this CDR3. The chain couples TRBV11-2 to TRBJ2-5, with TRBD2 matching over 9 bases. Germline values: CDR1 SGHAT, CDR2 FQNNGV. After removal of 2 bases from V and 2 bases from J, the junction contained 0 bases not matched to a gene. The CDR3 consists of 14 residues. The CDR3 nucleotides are TGTGCCAGCAGCTTACTAGCGGGACAAGAGACCCAGTACTTC. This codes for CASSLLAGQETQYF.

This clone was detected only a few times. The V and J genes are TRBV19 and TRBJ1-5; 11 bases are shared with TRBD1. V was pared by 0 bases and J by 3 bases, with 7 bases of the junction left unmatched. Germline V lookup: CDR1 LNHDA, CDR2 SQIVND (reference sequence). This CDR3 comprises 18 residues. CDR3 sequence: CASSIDHGTGGFNQPQHF. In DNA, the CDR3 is TGTGCCAGTAGTATAGATCACGGGACAGGGGGTTTCAATCAGCCCCAGCATTTT.

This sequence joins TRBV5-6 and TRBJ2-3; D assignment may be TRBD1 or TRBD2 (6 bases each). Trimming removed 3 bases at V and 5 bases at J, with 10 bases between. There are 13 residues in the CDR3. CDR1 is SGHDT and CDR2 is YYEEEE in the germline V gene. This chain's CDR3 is CASSSGGGDTQYF. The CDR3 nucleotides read TGTGCCAGCAGCTCCGGAGGGGGAGATACGCAGTATTTT. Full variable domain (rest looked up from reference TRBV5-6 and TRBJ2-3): DAGVTQSPTHLIKTRGQQVTLRCSPKSGHDTVSWYQQALGQGPQFIFQYYEEEERQRGNFPDRFSGHQFPNYSSELNVNALLLGDSALYLCASSSGGGDTQYFGPGTRLTVL.

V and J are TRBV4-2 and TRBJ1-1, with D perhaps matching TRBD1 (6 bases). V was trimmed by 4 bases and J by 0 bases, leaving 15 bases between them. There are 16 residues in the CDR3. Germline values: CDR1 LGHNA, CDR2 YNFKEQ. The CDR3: CASSLNRDTMNTEAFF. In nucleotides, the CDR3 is TGTGCCAGCAGCCTAAATAGGGACACAATGAACACTGAAGCTTTCTTT.